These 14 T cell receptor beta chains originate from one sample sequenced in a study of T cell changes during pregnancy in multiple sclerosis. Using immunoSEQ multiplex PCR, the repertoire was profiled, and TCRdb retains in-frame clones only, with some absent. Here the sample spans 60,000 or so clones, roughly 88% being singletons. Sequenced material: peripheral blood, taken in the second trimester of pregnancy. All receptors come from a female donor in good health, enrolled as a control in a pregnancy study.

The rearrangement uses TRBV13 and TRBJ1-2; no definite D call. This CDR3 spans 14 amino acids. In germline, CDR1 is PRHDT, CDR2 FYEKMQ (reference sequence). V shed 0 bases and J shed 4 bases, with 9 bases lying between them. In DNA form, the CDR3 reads TGTGCCAGCAGCTTAGGCCGTAACAGCTATGGCTACACCTTC. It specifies CASSLGRNSYGYTF.

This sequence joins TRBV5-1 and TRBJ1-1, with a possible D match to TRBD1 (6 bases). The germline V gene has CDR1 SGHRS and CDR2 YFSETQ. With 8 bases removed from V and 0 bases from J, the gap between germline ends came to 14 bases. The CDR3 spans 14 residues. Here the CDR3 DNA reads TGCGCCAGTACACCGGGACATCTGAACACTGAAGCTTTCTTT. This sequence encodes CASTPGHLNTEAFF.

DNA of the CDR3: TGTGCCAGCAGTCCCCATTTTAGCGGGAGCTACGAGCAGTACTTC. Amino acids: CASSPHFSGSYEQYF. J is TRBJ2-7 and V is TRBV27, with 9 positions matching TRBD2. CDR3 length equals 15 residues. J gave up 3 bases and V 5 bases, and 8 bases lay outside the gene matches. CDR1 MNHEY and CDR2 SMNVEV come from the germline V gene (reference sequence).

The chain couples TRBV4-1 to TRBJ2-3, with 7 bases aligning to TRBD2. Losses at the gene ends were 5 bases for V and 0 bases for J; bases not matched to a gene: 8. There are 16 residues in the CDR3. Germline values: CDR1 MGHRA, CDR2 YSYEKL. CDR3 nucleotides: TGCGCCAGCAGCTACGGTAGGGACTACAGCACAGATACGCAGTATTTT. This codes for CASSYGRDYSTDTQYF.

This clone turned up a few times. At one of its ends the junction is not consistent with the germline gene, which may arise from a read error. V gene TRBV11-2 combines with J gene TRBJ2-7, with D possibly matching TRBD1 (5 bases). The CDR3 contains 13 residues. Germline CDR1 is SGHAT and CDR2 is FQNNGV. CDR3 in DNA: TGTGCCAGCAGCCTAGAGGTAGCAGGGGAGCAGTACTTC. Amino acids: CASSLEVAGEQYF. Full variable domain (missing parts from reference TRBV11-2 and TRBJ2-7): EAGVAQSPRYKIIEKRQSVAFWCNPISGHATLYWYQQILGQGPKLLIQFQNNGVVDDSQLPKDRFSAERLKGVDSTLKIQPAKLEDSAVYLCASSLEVAGEQYFGPGTRLTVT.

CDR3 in DNA: TGTGCCAGTAGTCCATCCGACTCGGGACTGAGCTACAATGAGCAGTTCTTC. It codes for CASSPSDSGLSYNEQFF. The rearrangement joins TRBV19 to TRBJ2-1; a possible D gene is TRBD2 (6 bases). The germline V gene has CDR1 LNHDA and CDR2 SQIVND (reference sequence). This CDR3 has 17 residues. Trimming left V 5 bases short and J 3 bases short, with 20 bases between.

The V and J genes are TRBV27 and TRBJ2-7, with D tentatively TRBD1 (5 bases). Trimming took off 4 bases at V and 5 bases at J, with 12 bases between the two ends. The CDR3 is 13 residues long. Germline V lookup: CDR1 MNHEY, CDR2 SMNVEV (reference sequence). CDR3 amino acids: CASSYSGSNEQYF. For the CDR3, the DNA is TGTGCCAGCAGTTATTCAGGGTCTAACGAGCAGTACTTC.

CDR3 DNA: TGTGCCATCAGTGAGCGCAGCTCCTACGAGCAGTACTTC. Its protein is CAISERSSYEQYF. V usage is TRBV10-3 and J usage is TRBJ2-7; D ambiguous. Trimming shortened V by 2 bases and J by 0 bases, and 5 bases separated the two germline ends. Germline values: CDR1 ENHRY, CDR2 SYGVKD. The CDR3 totals 13 residues.

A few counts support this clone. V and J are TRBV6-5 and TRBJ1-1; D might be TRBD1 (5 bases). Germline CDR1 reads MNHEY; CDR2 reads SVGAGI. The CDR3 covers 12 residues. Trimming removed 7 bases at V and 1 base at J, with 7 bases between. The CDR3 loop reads CASTQGNTEAFF. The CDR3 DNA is TGTGCCAGCACCCAGGGGAACACTGAAGCTTTCTTT.

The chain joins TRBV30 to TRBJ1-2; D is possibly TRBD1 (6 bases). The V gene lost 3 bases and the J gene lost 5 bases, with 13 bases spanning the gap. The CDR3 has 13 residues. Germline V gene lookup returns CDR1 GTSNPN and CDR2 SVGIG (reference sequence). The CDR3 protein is CAWRIEGGYGYTF. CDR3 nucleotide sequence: TGTGCCTGGAGAATAGAGGGGGGGTATGGCTACACCTTC. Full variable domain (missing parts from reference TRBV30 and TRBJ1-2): SQTIHQWPATLVQPVGSPLSLECTVEGTSNPNLYWYRQAAGRGLQLLFYSVGIGQISSEVPQNLSASRPQDRQFILSSKKLLLSDSGFYLCAWRIEGGYGYTFGSGTRLTVV.

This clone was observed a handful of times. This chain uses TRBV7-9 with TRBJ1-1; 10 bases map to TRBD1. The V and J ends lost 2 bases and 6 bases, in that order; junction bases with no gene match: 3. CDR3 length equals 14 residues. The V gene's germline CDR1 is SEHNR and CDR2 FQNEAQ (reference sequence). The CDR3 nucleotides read TGTGCCAGCAGCTTAATCGACAGGGGGCCTGAAGCTTTCTTT. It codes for CASSLIDRGPEAFF.

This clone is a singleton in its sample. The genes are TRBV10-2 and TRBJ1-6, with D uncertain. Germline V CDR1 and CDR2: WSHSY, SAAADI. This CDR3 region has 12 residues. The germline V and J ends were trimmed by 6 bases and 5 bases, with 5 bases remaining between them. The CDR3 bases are TGCGCCAGCAGGCAGGATAATTCACCCCTCCACTTT. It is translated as CASRQDNSPLHF.

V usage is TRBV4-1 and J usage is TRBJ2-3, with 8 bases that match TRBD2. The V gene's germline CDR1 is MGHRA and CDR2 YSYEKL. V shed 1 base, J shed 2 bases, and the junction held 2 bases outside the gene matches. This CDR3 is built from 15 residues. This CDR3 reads CASSQGGLATDTQYF. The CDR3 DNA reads TGCGCCAGCAGCCAAGGAGGACTAGCCACAGATACGCAGTATTTT.

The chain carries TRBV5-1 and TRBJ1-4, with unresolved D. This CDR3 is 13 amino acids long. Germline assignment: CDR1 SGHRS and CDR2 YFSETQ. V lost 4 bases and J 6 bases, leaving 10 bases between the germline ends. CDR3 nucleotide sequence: TGCGCCAGCAGCCCAGGAAACGATGAAAAACTGTTTTTT. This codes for CASSPGNDEKLFF.